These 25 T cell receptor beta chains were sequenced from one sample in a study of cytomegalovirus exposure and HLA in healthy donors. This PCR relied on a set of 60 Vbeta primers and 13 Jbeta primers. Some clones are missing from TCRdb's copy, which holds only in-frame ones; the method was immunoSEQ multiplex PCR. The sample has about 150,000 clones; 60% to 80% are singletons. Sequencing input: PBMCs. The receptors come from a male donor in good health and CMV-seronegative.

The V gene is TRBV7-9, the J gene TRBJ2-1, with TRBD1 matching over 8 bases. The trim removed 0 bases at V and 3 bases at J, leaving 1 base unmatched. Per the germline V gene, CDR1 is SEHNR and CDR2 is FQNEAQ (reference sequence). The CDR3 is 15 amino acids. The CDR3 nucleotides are TGTGCCAGCAGCTTAGCCGGACAGGGCTACAATGAGCAGTTCTTC. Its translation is CASSLAGQGYNEQFF.

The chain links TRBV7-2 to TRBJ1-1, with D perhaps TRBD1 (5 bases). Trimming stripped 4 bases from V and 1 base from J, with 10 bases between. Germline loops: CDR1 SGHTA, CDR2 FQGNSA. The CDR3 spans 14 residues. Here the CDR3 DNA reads TGTGCCAGCAGCTCCGGGAGGGGGAACACTGAAGCTTTCTTT. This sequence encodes CASSSGRGNTEAFF.

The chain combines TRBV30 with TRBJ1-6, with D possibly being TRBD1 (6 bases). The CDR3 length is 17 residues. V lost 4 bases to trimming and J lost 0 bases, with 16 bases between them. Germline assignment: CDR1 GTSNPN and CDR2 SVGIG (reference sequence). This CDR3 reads CAWKGTQGSSYNSPLHF. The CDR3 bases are TGTGCCTGGAAGGGGACACAGGGTTCCTCCTATAATTCACCCCTCCACTTT.

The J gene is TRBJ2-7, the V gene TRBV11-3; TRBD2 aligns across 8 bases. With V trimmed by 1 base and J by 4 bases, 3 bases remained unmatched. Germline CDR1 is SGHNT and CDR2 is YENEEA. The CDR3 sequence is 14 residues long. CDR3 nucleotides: TGTGCCAGCAGCTTAGGCGGGGGGCAATACGAGCAGTACTTC. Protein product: CASSLGGGQYEQYF.

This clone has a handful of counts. CDR3 residues: CASSEAQGNEKLFF. The CDR3 DNA reads TGTGCCAGCAGTGAAGCACAGGGGAATGAAAAACTGTTTTTT. This chain links TRBV25-1 with TRBJ1-4; 7 nucleotides line up with TRBD1. Germline values: CDR1 MGHDK, CDR2 SYGVNS. V shed 2 bases, J shed 5 bases, and the junction held 2 bases outside the gene matches. The CDR3 is made up of 14 amino acids.

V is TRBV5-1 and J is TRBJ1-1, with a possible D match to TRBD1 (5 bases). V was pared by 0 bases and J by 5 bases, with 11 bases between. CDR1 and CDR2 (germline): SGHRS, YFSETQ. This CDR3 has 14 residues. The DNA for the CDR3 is TGCGCCAGCAGCTTGGTTTCAGGGTCAACTGAAGCTTTCTTT. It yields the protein CASSLVSGSTEAFF. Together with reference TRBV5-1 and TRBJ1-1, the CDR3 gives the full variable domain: KAGVTQTPRYLIKTRGQQVTLSCSPISGHRSVSWYQQTPGQGLQFLFEYFSETQRNKGNFPGRFSGRQFSNSRSEMNVSTLELGDSALYLCASSLVSGSTEAFFGQGTRLTVV.

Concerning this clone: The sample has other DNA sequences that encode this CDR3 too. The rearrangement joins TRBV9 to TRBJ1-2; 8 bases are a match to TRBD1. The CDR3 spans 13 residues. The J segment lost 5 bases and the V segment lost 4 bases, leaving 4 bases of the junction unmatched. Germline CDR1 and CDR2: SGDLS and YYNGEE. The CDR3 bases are TGTGCCAGCAGCCCGGACAGGGAGTATGGCTACACCTTC. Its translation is CASSPDREYGYTF.

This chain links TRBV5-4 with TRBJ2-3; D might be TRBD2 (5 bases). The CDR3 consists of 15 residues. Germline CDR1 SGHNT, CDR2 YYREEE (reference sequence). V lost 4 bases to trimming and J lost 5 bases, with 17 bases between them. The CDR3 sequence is CASSPWTGMIDTQYF. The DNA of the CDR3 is TGTGCCAGCAGCCCATGGACTGGAATGATAGATACGCAGTATTTT.

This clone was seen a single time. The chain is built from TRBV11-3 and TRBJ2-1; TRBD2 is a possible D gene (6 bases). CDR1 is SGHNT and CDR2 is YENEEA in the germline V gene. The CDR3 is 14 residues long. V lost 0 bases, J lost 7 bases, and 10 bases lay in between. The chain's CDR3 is CASSLEYRENEQFF. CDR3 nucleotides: TGTGCCAGCAGCTTAGAATATCGGGAGAATGAGCAGTTCTTC.

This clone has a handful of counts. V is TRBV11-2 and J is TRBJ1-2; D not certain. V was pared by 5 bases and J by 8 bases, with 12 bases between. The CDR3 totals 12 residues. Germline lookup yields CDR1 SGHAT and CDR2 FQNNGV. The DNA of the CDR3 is TGTGCCAGCAGCCCCTTTACAGTCGGCTACACCTTC. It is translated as CASSPFTVGYTF.

CDR3 sequence reads: CASSPRTEGLGNTIYF. The CDR3 coding sequence is TGTGCCAGCAGCCCCCGGACGGAGGGACTTGGAAACACCATATATTTT. The chain combines TRBV11-2 with TRBJ1-3; D possibly corresponds to TRBD1 (5 bases). Per germline, CDR1 SGHAT and CDR2 FQNNGV. This CDR3 region has 16 residues. Trimming cost V 5 bases and J 3 bases, with 17 bases left between them.

Here the CDR3 DNA reads TGTGCCAGCAGTCTCGGGACTAGAAGGACCGGGGAGCTGTTTTTT. It is translated as CASSLGTRRTGELFF. J is TRBJ2-2 and V is TRBV6-5; 8 positions match TRBD2. CDR1 MNHEY and CDR2 SVGAGI come from the germline V gene. V trimming: 5 bases; J trimming: 5 bases; junction bases outside the gene matches: 7. This CDR3 spans 15 amino acids.

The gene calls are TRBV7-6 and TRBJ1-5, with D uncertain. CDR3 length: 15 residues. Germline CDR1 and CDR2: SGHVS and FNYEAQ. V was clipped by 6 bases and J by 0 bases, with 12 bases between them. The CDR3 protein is CASRFRNYSNQPQHF. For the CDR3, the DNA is TGTGCCAGCAGGTTCAGAAATTATAGCAATCAGCCCCAGCATTTT.

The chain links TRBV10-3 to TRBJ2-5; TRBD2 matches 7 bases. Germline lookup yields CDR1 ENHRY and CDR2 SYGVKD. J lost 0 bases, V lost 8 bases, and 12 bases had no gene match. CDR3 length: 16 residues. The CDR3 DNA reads TGTGCCATCTCGGGGGGTGCTAGTGGGTACCAAGAGACCCAGTACTTC. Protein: CAISGGASGYQETQYF.

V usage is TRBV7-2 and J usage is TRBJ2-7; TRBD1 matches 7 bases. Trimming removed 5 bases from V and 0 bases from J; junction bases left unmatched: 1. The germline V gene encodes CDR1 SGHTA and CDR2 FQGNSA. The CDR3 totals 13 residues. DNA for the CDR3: TGTGCCAGCAGCCGGGACAGCTCCTACGAGCAGTACTTC. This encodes CASSRDSSYEQYF.

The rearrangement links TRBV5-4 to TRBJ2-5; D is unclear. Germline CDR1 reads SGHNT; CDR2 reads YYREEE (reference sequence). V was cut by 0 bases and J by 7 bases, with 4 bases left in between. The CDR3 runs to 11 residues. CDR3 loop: CASSLAGTQYF. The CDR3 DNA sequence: TGTGCCAGCAGCTTGGCCGGGACCCAGTACTTC. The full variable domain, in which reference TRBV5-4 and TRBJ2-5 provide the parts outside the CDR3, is ETGVTQSPTHLIKTRGQQVTLRCSSQSGHNTVSWYQQALGQGPQFIFQYYREEENGRGNFPPRFSGLQFPNYSSELNVNALELDDSALYLCASSLAGTQYFGPGTRLLVL.

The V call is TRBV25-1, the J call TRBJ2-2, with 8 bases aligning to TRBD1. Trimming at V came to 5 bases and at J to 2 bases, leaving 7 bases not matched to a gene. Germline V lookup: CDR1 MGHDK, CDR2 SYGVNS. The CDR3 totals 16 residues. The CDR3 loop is CASSTGTGDNTGELFF. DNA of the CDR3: TGTGCCAGCAGTACCGGGACAGGCGATAACACCGGGGAGCTGTTTTTT.

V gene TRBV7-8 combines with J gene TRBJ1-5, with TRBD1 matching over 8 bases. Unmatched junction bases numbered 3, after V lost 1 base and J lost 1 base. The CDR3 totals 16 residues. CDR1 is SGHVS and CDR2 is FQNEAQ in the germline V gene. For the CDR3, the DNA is TGTGCCAGCAGCTTAGGGACAGGGTTAAGCAATCAGCCCCAGCATTTT. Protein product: CASSLGTGLSNQPQHF.

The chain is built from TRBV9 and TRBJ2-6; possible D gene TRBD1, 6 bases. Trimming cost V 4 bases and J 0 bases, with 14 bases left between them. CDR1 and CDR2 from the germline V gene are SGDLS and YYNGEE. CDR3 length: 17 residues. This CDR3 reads CASSTWGQPSGANVLTF. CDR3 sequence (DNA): TGTGCCAGCAGCACCTGGGGGCAGCCCTCTGGGGCCAACGTCCTGACTTTC.

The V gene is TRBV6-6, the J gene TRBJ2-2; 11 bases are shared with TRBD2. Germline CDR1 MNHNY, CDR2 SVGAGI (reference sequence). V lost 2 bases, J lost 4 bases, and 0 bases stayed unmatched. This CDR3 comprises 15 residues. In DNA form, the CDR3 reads TGTGCCAGCAGTTACCTAGCGGGGGGCACCGGGGAGCTGTTTTTT. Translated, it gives CASSYLAGGTGELFF.

In DNA form, the CDR3 reads TGTGCCAGCAGCCCCCCGGCGGGTCGATATACCGGGGAGCTGTTTTTT. It yields the protein CASSPPAGRYTGELFF. The rearrangement links TRBV5-4 to TRBJ2-2; a weak D match, TRBD2 (5 bases). This CDR3 is built from 16 residues. Trimming shortened V by 4 bases and J by 5 bases, and 18 bases separated the two germline ends. The germline V gene encodes CDR1 SGHNT and CDR2 YYREEE (reference sequence). Using reference TRBV5-4 and TRBJ2-2 for the parts outside the CDR3, the full variable domain is ETGVTQSPTHLIKTRGQQVTLRCSSQSGHNTVSWYQQALGQGPQFIFQYYREEENGRGNFPPRFSGLQFPNYSSELNVNALELDDSALYLCASSPPAGRYTGELFFGEGSRLTVL.

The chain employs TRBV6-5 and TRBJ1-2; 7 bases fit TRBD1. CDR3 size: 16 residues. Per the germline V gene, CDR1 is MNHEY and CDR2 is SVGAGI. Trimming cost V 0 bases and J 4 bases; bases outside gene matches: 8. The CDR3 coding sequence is TGTGCCAGCAGTTACTCGACAACCGGGACAGCCTATGGCTACACCTTC. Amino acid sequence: CASSYSTTGTAYGYTF.

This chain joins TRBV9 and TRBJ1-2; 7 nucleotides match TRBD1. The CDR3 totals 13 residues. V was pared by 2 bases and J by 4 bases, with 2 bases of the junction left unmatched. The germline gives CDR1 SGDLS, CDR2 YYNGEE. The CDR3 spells CASSVTGAYGYTF. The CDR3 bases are TGTGCCAGCAGCGTCACAGGGGCCTATGGCTACACCTTC.

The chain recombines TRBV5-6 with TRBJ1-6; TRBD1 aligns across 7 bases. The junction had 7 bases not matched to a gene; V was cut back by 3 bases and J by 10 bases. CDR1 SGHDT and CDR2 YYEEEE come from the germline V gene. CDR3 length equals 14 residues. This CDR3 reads CASSWRDSGSPLHF. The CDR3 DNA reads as TGTGCCAGCAGCTGGCGGGACAGCGGGTCACCCCTCCACTTT.

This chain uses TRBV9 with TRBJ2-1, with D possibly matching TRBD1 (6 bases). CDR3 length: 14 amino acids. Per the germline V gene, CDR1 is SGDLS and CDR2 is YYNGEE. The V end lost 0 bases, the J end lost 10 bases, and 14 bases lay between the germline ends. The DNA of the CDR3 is TGTGCCAGCAGCGTAGCGGTGGGGACAAGAGAGCAGTTCTTC. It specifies CASSVAVGTREQFF. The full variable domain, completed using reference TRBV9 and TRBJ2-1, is DSGVTQTPKHLITATGQRVTLRCSPRSGDLSVYWYQQSLDQGLQFLIQYYNGEERAKGNILERFSAQQFPDLHSELNLSSLELGDSALYFCASSVAVGTREQFFGPGTRLTVL.